This T cell receptor (beta chain) came from a study of shared clonotypes between healthy human individuals. Overall study context: CD4 naive and CD4 memory each took three plates per donor, while CD8 naive took two and CD8 memory one. Broader study findings: The generation probabilities recorded for non-shared clonotypes fell below those of clonotypes shared by all four donors. Donor scarcity curtailed the genetic and exposure-history diversity represented herein.

Per the original data handling: ImmunoSEQ sequences covered only the junction and lacked quality scores; filtering therefore differed. Produced via immunoSEQ multiplex PCR; TCRdb's table is partial and in-frame only. The D gene and trimming were derived from the DNA, and the V and J assignments and clone size from that table. Among 2 million to 3 million clones listed, more than 85% were seen once. As concerns this clone: Its matching antigen is unknown.

The CDR3 covers 14 residues. The chain recombines TRBV21-1 with TRBJ2-7; TRBD1 is the table's D call, not checked against the DNA. TRBV21-1 is a recognized pseudogene. The source material was naive CD4+ T cells from PBMCs. Regarding subset: CD45RA+ positively selected. The TCR comes from a man between 18 and 35 years old in good health. Some clones in this sample may be carry-over from other donors' samples. CDR3 nucleotides: TGTGCCAGCAGCGTTCGACAGGGTTCTTACGAGCAGTACTTC. It translates to CASSVRQGSYEQYF.